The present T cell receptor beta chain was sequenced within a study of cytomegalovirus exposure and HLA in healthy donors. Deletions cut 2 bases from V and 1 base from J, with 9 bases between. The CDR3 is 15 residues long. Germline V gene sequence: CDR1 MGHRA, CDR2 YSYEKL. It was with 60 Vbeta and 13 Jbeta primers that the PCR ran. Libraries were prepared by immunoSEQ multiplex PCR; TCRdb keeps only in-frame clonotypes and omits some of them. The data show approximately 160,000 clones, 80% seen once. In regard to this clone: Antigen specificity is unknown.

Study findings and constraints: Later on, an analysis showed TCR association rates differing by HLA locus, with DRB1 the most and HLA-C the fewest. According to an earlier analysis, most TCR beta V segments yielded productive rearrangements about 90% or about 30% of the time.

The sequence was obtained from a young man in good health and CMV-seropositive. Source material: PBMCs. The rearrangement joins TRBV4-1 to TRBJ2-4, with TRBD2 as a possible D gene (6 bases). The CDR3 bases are TGCGCCAGCAGCCAAAGCGGGTTGGCCAAAAACATTCAGTACTTC. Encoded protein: CASSQSGLAKNIQYF.